The 11 T cell receptor beta chains presented below share a single source sample, sequenced in a study of blood T cell repertoires in COVID-19. Method: immunoSEQ multiplex PCR; TCRdb's copy keeps in-frame clones and lacks some. Of about 170,000 clones listed, roughly 82% are singletons. The sequenced sample consisted of peripheral blood. The receptors shown here come from a woman between 70 and 85 years old with acute or convalescent COVID-19.

The chain joins TRBV9 to TRBJ2-3; maybe TRBD1 (5 bases). The CDR3 has 16 residues. Trimming took off 8 bases at V and 2 bases at J, with 21 bases between the two ends. The germline V gene has CDR1 SGDLS and CDR2 YYNGEE. This chain's CDR3 is CASSRQPLGATDTQYF. In DNA, the CDR3 is TGTGCCAGTTCAAGACAGCCCTTAGGGGCCACAGATACGCAGTATTTT.

This chain connects TRBV18 to TRBJ2-3, with D perhaps TRBD2 (7 bases). V was pared by 1 base and J by 6 bases, with 17 bases between. The CDR3 is 16 residues long. Germline CDR1 and CDR2: KGHSH and LQKENI. CDR3 bases: TGTGCCAGCTCACCACTATCCCGGGGGGCGGAGGATACGCAGTATTTT. Translated: CASSPLSRGAEDTQYF.

The rearrangement uses TRBV11-2 and TRBJ2-2; 11 bases are a match to TRBD2. Losses at the gene ends were 3 bases for V and 5 bases for J; bases not matched to a gene: 11. This CDR3 spans 18 amino acids. Per the germline V gene, CDR1 is SGHAT and CDR2 is FQNNGV. The CDR3 nucleotides read TGTGCCAGCAGCTTTGGGGTTTGGGGGACTAGCGGAACCGGGGAGCTGTTTTTT. It yields the protein CASSFGVWGTSGTGELFF.

The chain combines TRBV11-2 with TRBJ2-7; D not certain. The CDR3 is made up of 14 amino acids. CDR1 and CDR2 from the germline V gene are SGHAT and FQNNGV. Trimming pared 3 bases from V and 0 bases from J, leaving 9 bases between. The CDR3 nucleotides are TGTGCCAGCAGCTTTACCCCAGGCTCCTACGAGCAGTACTTC. Its translation is CASSFTPGSYEQYF.

The chain joins TRBV9 to TRBJ1-5; TRBD1 matches 7 bases. J gave up 0 bases and V 4 bases, and 4 bases lay outside the gene matches. The CDR3 is 15 residues long. The germline gives CDR1 SGDLS, CDR2 YYNGEE. The CDR3 nucleotides are TGTGCCAGCAGCCCAACAGGGGATAGCAATCAGCCCCAGCATTTT. Protein sequence: CASSPTGDSNQPQHF. The entire variable domain, with the rest obtained from reference TRBV9 and TRBJ1-5, is as follows: DSGVTQTPKHLITATGQRVTLRCSPRSGDLSVYWYQQSLDQGLQFLIQYYNGEERAKGNILERFSAQQFPDLHSELNLSSLELGDSALYFCASSPTGDSNQPQHFGDGTRLSIL.

This chain connects TRBV6-5 to TRBJ1-4; D might be TRBD1 (6 bases). This CDR3 is built from 14 residues. The ends were cut back, 6 bases at V and 4 bases at J, with 12 bases in the middle. Germline-derived CDR1 and CDR2 are MNHEY and SVGAGI. The CDR3 protein is CASRQGSGNEKLFF. CDR3 coding DNA: TGTGCCAGCAGGCAGGGGTCGGGTAATGAAAAACTGTTTTTT.

This chain joins TRBV9 and TRBJ1-5; no definite D call. The CDR3 spans 14 residues. Trimming left V 4 bases short and J 5 bases short, with 13 bases between. CDR1 and CDR2 (germline): SGDLS, YYNGEE. As DNA, the CDR3 is TGTGCCAGCAGCTTCGGACTGGGAGATCAGCCCCAGCATTTT. Translation: CASSFGLGDQPQHF.

CDR3 in DNA: TGTGCCAGCAGTTTAGCCAGGGAATACGAGCAGTACTTC. The encoded protein is CASSLAREYEQYF. The chain recombines TRBV12-3 or TRBV12-4 with TRBJ2-7, with a tentative D call TRBD1 (5 bases). This CDR3 contains 13 residues. The V end was cut by 0 bases, the J end by 4 bases, with 7 bases between.

This clone occurred a few times. V is TRBV18 and J is TRBJ1-6; D possibly corresponds to TRBD1 (5 bases). This CDR3 spans 13 amino acids. V lost 9 bases and J lost 5, with 11 bases in between. In germline, CDR1 is KGHSH, CDR2 LQKENI. This chain's CDR3 is CASRGSNNSPLHF. The CDR3 region has the DNA TGTGCCAGTCGGGGGTCGAATAATTCACCCCTCCACTTT. The variable domain in full, completed from reference TRBV18 and TRBJ1-6, reads NAGVMQNPRHLVRRRGQEARLRCSPMKGHSHVYWYRQLPEEGLKFMVYLQKENIIDESGMPKERFSAEFPKEGPSILRIQQVVRGDSAAYFCASRGSNNSPLHFGNGTRLTVT.

This clone was recorded only once. This sequence joins TRBV7-3 and TRBJ2-7, with 10 positions matching TRBD1. The CDR3 extends over 17 amino acids. The J segment lost 5 bases and the V segment lost 1 base, leaving 11 bases of the junction unmatched. CDR1 and CDR2 (germline): SGHTA, FQGTGA. The CDR3 sequence: CASSLKASRDRGNEQYF. CDR3 nucleotide sequence: TGTGCCAGCAGCTTAAAAGCCAGCCGGGACAGGGGCAACGAGCAGTACTTC. The full variable domain, in which reference TRBV7-3 and TRBJ2-7 provide the parts outside the CDR3, is GAGVSQTPSNKVTEKGKYVELRCDPISGHTALYWYRQSLGQGPEFLIYFQGTGAADDSGLPNDRFFAVRPEGSVSTLKIQRTERGDSAVYLCASSLKASRDRGNEQYFGPGTRLTVT.

The chain carries TRBV4-1 and TRBJ2-7, with 9 bases aligning to TRBD2. The CDR3 loop spans 21 amino acids. The germline CDR1 and CDR2 sequences are MGHRA and YSYEKL. Trimming cost V 1 base and J 6 bases; bases outside gene matches: 25. The CDR3: CASSQVLALSVREGLIGEQYF. The CDR3 nucleotides read TGCGCCAGCAGCCAAGTATTAGCTTTGAGTGTGCGGGAGGGCCTAATTGGCGAGCAGTACTTC.